This T cell receptor (beta chain) was identified during a study of neoadjuvant anti-PD-1 for oral cavity cancer. As for the study in general: Nivolumab at 3 mg/kg was mostly given biweekly, three to four doses, pre-surgery. Non-progressing patients received a fourth nivolumab dose near day 43, then surgery on days 50-56.

Assay: immunoSEQ multiplex PCR; the TCRdb copy retains only in-frame clones and omits some. Among approximately 12,000 clones listed, roughly 60% were seen once. Germline-derived CDR1 and CDR2 are LGHNA and YNFKEQ. Trimming cost V 1 base and J 6 bases; bases outside gene matches: 7. The CDR3 loop spans 15 amino acids. Study results and caveats: With three patients per group, TCR findings need larger cohorts.

Of note for this clone: Its antigen is not known.

This chain uses TRBV4-2 with TRBJ2-7; 9 nucleotides agree with TRBD1. The TCR comes from a person aged 35-79 years with oral cavity squamous cell carcinoma. The donor label of this sample is uncertain. The sample consisted of tumor tissue, taken before nivolumab (anti-PD-1) treatment. In nucleotides, the CDR3 is TGTGCCAGCAGCCAAGGGGGACAGGGTATGGGCGAGCAGTACTTC. It yields the protein CASSQGGQGMGEQYF.